The TCR beta chain under discussion was sequenced for a study of T cell responses to AZD1222 COVID-19 vaccine listed by TCRdb under 2021. Looking at the study overall: AZD1222 recipients with second doses at about 4 weeks or about 12 weeks were pooled, because spike-specific TCR depth and breadth did not differ between schedules. TCR sequencing covered 233 trial participants: 207 given two doses of AZD1222 and 26 given two doses of MenACWY control vaccine. Trial participants were enrolled into age subgroups of 18-55, 56-69 and 70-plus years, which contained 148, 28 and 57 TCR-sequenced participants, respectively. Findings and caveats that apply to the study as a whole: No day 14 peak-response samples were available, so repertoires were characterized only after the peak T cell response. Participants were mostly white British, with more females than males. The authors suggested clonal diversity may have been underestimated. CD4 TCRs associated with the vaccine covered the entire spike protein, and the dominant responses were in regions 160-218 and 743-854. The 56-69-year group was small, and its depth increase did not reach significance, likely because of low power. A significant rise in spike-specific TCR breadth and depth was observed after two AZD1222 doses relative to day 0 and relative to MenACWY recipients. Only 5 to 7 AZD1222 recipients were SARS-CoV-2 seropositive at baseline, limiting conclusions about previously exposed vaccinees. Epitopes outside the regions mutated in the B.1.351 and B.1.1.7 variants were reportedly recognized by nearly half of the unique spike-specific TCRs.

This clone was recorded only once. This clone's antigen is unknown. No base qualities exist here, and no much larger clone lies one base off it. The CDR3 regions of human TCRbeta chains were analyzed by immunosequencing. Per the source publication's procedure: Repertoire TCRs were checked for matches against a reference library of SARS-CoV-2-specific TCRs that had been generated using the MIRA antigen-specificity platform. Breadth was defined as the fraction of unique TCRs that were SARS-CoV-2-associated, and depth was defined as the fraction of total T cells that were SARS-CoV-2-associated. Using the MIRA data, each spike-specific TCR was mapped to the spike region that the TCR reacts to and placed in a CD4 or CD8 class. Log10-transformed breadth and depth values were compared by one-way ANOVA with Sidak's multiple comparisons tests. What TCRdb holds here is the immuneACCESS table cut down to in-frame rearrangements. Part of the clones is not present; checked against another copy, under half of the missing clones reflect an unresolved V gene, and the others are unexplained. For V, J and clone size, that table is used; D and trimming come from the DNA. This sample has about 130,000 clones in its table, and under 95% of those were observed once. The ten biggest clones cover 1.5% to 2% of the sample.

The meaning of the sample's time point label: baseline before first vaccination. Vaccinee samples came from UK trials COV001 and COV002, including a single-blind randomized controlled phase 2/3 trial of AZD1222 (ChAdOx1 nCoV-19) in healthy adults. Trial participant PBMC samples were collected at day 0 and day 28 after the second dose for TCRbeta chain sequencing. CDR1 is given as KGHDR and CDR2 as SFDVKD, both from the germline V gene. Relative to germline, V is missing 11 bases and J is missing 4 bases, with 10 bases of the junction outside any gene match. From its cysteine to its phenylalanine, the CDR3 spans 15 amino acids. The only DNA kept is the CDR3, 45 bases in frame from the first base.

The source is an adult in good health. The material sequenced was peripheral blood, taken on day 0 of AZD1222 vaccination. The sequence links TRBV24-1 to TRBJ1-1; 12 nucleotides in the junction match TRBD1. The CDR3 amino acid sequence is: CANRDRGLWVTEAFF. DNA sequence: TGTGCCAACCGGGACAGGGGGCTTTGGGTCACTGAAGCTTTCTTT.